This entry features one TCR beta chain sequence. An end of the junction does not agree with germline; a read error may underlie this. The data belong to a study of blood T cells in healthy people across ages. Germline V gene data show CDR1 as SGHTA and CDR2 as FQGNSA. This CDR3 contains 17 residues. A second PCR of about 7 to 12 cycles used a sample-barcoded 5' primer and a J-beta primer mix. In TCRdb, the 5' RACE reads were re-called with MiXCR into one record per CDR3 protein. The data contain roughly 560,000 distinct CDR3 sequences, approximately 25% of them singletons. These same records also appear under a second study, on T cells of mothers and their children. That paper states: Inherited differences only slightly affect thymic shaping of TCR recombination output.

Sequences were obtained from blood. The V and J genes are TRBV7-2 and TRBJ1-2; a weak D match, TRBD1 (5 bases). The receptor's source is a boy aged 5-17 years in good health. The CDR3 sequence is CAGSLAPGSPVGYGYTF. The CDR3 nucleotides are TGTGCCGGCAGCTTAGCGCCAGGGTCCCCGGTCGGCTATGGCTACACCTTC. Using reference TRBV7-2 and TRBJ1-2 for the parts outside the CDR3, the full variable domain is GAGVSQSPSNKVTEKGKDVELRCDPISGHTALYWYRQSLGQGLEFLIYFQGNSAPDKSGLPSDRFSAERTGGSVSTLTIQRTQQEDSAVYLCAGSLAPGSPVGYGYTFGSGTRLTVV.